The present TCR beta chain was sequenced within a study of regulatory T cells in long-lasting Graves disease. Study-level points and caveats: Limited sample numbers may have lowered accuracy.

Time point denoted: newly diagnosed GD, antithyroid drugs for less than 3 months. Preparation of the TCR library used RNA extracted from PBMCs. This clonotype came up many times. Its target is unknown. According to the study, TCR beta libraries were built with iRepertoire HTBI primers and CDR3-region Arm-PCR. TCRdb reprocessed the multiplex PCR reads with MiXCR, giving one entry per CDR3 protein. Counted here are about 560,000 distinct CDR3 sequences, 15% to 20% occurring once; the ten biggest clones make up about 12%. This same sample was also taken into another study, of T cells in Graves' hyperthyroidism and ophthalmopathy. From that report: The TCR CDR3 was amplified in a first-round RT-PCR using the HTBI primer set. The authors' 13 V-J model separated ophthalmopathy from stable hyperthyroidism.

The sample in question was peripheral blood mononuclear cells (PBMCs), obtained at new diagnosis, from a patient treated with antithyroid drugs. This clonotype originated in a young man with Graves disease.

The CDR3 protein is CASSLYRTGGYEQYF. DNA for the CDR3: TGTGCCAGCAGCTTATACAGGACAGGGGGCTACGAGCAGTACTTC. The gene calls are TRBV11-1 and TRBJ2-7, with 10 bases matching TRBD1. The CDR3 spans 15 residues. V lost 2 bases to trimming and J lost 3 bases; unmatched junction nucleotides: 4. The germline CDR1 and CDR2 sequences are SGHAT and FQDESV (reference sequence).